What follows are 25 T cell receptor beta chains derived from one specimen sequenced in a study of blood T cell repertoires in COVID-19. The repertoire was sequenced with immunoSEQ multiplex PCR; TCRdb's copy has only in-frame clones and lacks some. The sample shows some 350,000 clones, 75% to 90% of them seen only once. The sequencing sample was made of PBMCs or T cells enriched from blood (not recorded which). These receptors all stem from a man aged 25 to 40 who had recovered from COVID-19.

V is TRBV7-9 and J is TRBJ2-2; maybe TRBD2 (5 bases). The CDR3 spans 15 residues. Germline V CDR1 and CDR2: SEHNR, FQNEAQ (reference sequence). V was cut by 1 base and J by 6 bases, with 12 bases left in between. The CDR3 DNA sequence: TGTGCCAGCAGCTTAGTGGCTAGCAAAGCCGGGGAGCTGTTTTTT. This encodes CASSLVASKAGELFF.

V is TRBV18 and J is TRBJ1-6, with 7 bases matching TRBD1. This CDR3 region has 16 residues. V lost 3 bases to trimming and J lost 12 bases; unmatched junction nucleotides: 14. The germline V gene has CDR1 KGHSH and CDR2 LQKENI. The CDR3 loop reads CASSPNYQTGSLPLHF. In nucleotides, the CDR3 is TGTGCCAGCTCACCTAATTATCAGACAGGGAGTTTACCCCTCCACTTT.

The chain is built from TRBV5-1 and TRBJ1-2; 8 bases fit TRBD1. The J segment lost 5 bases and the V segment lost 3 bases, leaving 9 bases of the junction unmatched. CDR3 size: 15 residues. Per germline, CDR1 SGHRS and CDR2 YFSETQ. The CDR3 coding sequence is TGCGCCAGCAGCTCCAACGGACAGGGAAGGTATGGCTACACCTTC. Translating gives CASSSNGQGRYGYTF. Supplemented by reference TRBV5-1 and TRBJ1-2, the full variable domain reads KAGVTQTPRYLIKTRGQQVTLSCSPISGHRSVSWYQQTPGQGLQFLFEYFSETQRNKGNFPGRFSGRQFSNSRSEMNVSTLELGDSALYLCASSSNGQGRYGYTFGSGTRLTVV.

The chain couples TRBV5-4 to TRBJ2-5, with 11 positions matching TRBD2. Per germline, CDR1 SGHNT and CDR2 YYREEE (reference sequence). The V segment lost 0 bases and the J segment 3 bases; nucleotides outside the gene matches: 16. The length of the CDR3 is 20 residues. The CDR3 DNA is TGTGCCAGCAGCTTGGGCCCCCGCTCCGAATATAGCGGGGGGGAAGAGACCCAGTACTTC. Amino acid sequence: CASSLGPRSEYSGGEETQYF. Based on the CDR3 plus reference TRBV5-4 and TRBJ2-5, the full variable domain is ETGVTQSPTHLIKTRGQQVTLRCSSQSGHNTVSWYQQALGQGPQFIFQYYREEENGRGNFPPRFSGLQFPNYSSELNVNALELDDSALYLCASSLGPRSEYSGGEETQYFGPGTRLLVL.

The CDR3 DNA reads as TGTGCCAGTAGTATCCCCGGACAGGGCAATCAGCCCCAGCATTTT. Translation gives CASSIPGQGNQPQHF. The J gene is TRBJ1-5, the V gene TRBV19, with 7 bases aligning to TRBD1. The CDR3 runs 15 residues. V trimming: 3 bases; J trimming: 2 bases; junction bases outside the gene matches: 4. The germline gives CDR1 LNHDA, CDR2 SQIVND (reference sequence).

The genes are TRBV18 and TRBJ1-1; 7 nucleotides match TRBD1. The V and J ends lost 6 bases and 4 bases, in that order; junction bases with no gene match: 2. CDR1 is KGHSH and CDR2 is LQKENI in the germline V gene. This CDR3 is 12 amino acids long. For the CDR3, the DNA is TGTGCCAGCTCGGGGACAGCCACTGAAGCTTTCTTT. Translation gives CASSGTATEAFF. The whole variable domain, filled in from reference TRBV18 and TRBJ1-1, reads NAGVMQNPRHLVRRRGQEARLRCSPMKGHSHVYWYRQLPEEGLKFMVYLQKENIIDESGMPKERFSAEFPKEGPSILRIQQVVRGDSAAYFCASSGTATEAFFGQGTRLTVV.

The CDR3 sequence is CASSFGQTNYGYTF. The CDR3 coding sequence is TGCGCCAGCAGCTTCGGACAGACTAACTATGGCTACACCTTC. The chain couples TRBV5-1 to TRBJ1-2, with D perhaps TRBD1 (6 bases). V gave up 2 bases and J gave up 0 bases, with 8 bases separating them. Per the germline V gene, CDR1 is SGHRS and CDR2 is YFSETQ. The CDR3 is 14 amino acids.

The rearrangement links TRBV2 to TRBJ1-2; 8 nucleotides line up with TRBD1. Trimming at V came to 6 bases and at J to 6 bases, leaving 3 bases not matched to a gene. Germline CDR1 is SNHLY and CDR2 is FYNNEI. The CDR3 consists of 12 residues. CDR3 protein: CASSGTGHGYTF. CDR3 bases: TGTGCCAGCAGCGGGACAGGCCATGGCTACACCTTC.

The CDR3 region has the DNA TGTGCCAGCAGTCCCGGGATGGGTGATACGCAGTATTTT. Its translation: CASSPGMGDTQYF. The rearrangement links TRBV12-3 or TRBV12-4 to TRBJ2-3; possibly TRBD2 for D (5 bases). Trimming stripped 5 bases from V and 6 bases from J, with 12 bases between. The CDR3 has 13 residues.

This clone occurred a few times. J is TRBJ1-6 and V is TRBV7-9, with D unresolved. Per germline, CDR1 SEHNR and CDR2 FQNEAQ (reference sequence). The V and J ends lost 1 base and 5 bases respectively, with 6 bases between them. The CDR3 runs 14 residues. CDR3 sequence reads: CASSLVRDNSPLHF. CDR3 sequence (DNA): TGTGCCAGCAGCTTAGTGCGGGATAATTCACCCCTCCACTTT.

The chain joins TRBV5-1 to TRBJ2-1, with TRBD1 identical over 9 bases. CDR1 and CDR2 from the germline V gene are SGHRS and YFSETQ. The ends lost 0 bases at V and 3 bases at J; junction bases unmatched: 16. This CDR3 region has 20 residues. The CDR3 bases are TGCGCCAGCAGCTTGGATTCCAGACGCGAAACGGGACAGGGCTACAATGAGCAGTTCTTC. Protein sequence: CASSLDSRRETGQGYNEQFF. Drawing the rest from reference TRBV5-1 and TRBJ2-1, the complete variable domain is KAGVTQTPRYLIKTRGQQVTLSCSPISGHRSVSWYQQTPGQGLQFLFEYFSETQRNKGNFPGRFSGRQFSNSRSEMNVSTLELGDSALYLCASSLDSRRETGQGYNEQFFGPGTRLTVL.

The V call is TRBV5-1, the J call TRBJ2-1; 9 bases are a match to TRBD2. This CDR3 has 14 amino acids. Germline V gives CDR1 SGHRS, CDR2 YFSETQ. V shed 3 bases, J shed 15 bases, and the junction held 13 bases outside the gene matches. CDR3 protein: CASSWASGDPRGFF. CDR3 coding DNA: TGCGCCAGCAGCTGGGCTAGCGGGGATCCCCGGGGGTTCTTC.

This clone was seen more than once but under ten times. J is TRBJ2-7 and V is TRBV11-1, with 10 bases matching TRBD2. Per the germline V gene, CDR1 is SGHAT and CDR2 is FQDESV (reference sequence). J lost 7 bases, V lost 5 bases, and 2 bases had no gene match. The CDR3 covers 12 residues. CDR3 amino acids: CASSTSGVEQYF. In DNA form, the CDR3 reads TGTGCCAGCAGCACTAGCGGGGTAGAGCAGTACTTC.

On this clone itself: Other DNA sequences in the sample encode the same CDR3. The rearrangement links TRBV5-1 to TRBJ1-6, with unresolved D. Germline CDR1 SGHRS, CDR2 YFSETQ. V lost 0 bases and J 8 bases, leaving 6 bases between the germline ends. The CDR3 length is 13 residues. The CDR3 DNA sequence: TGCGCCAGCAGCTTGGGTCAGGATTCACCCCTCCACTTT. Its translation is CASSLGQDSPLHF.

CDR3 loop: CASRMGGGARVHNEQFF. The CDR3 bases are TGTGCCAGCCGGATGGGGGGAGGGGCGAGGGTCCACAATGAGCAGTTCTTC. The chain has TRBV7-9 and TRBJ2-1, with 7 positions matching TRBD2. This CDR3 has 17 residues. The V gene end was trimmed by 8 bases and the J gene end by 5 bases; junction bases not matched to a gene: 18. From germline, CDR1 is SEHNR and CDR2 FQNEAQ (reference sequence).

The chain combines TRBV2 with TRBJ1-5; 9 nucleotides agree with TRBD1. V was pared by 3 bases and J by 1 base, with 1 base of the junction left unmatched. Per the germline V gene, CDR1 is SNHLY and CDR2 is FYNNEI. This CDR3 has 15 amino acids. The CDR3: CASSDDRGSNQPQHF. The CDR3, as DNA: TGTGCCAGCAGTGATGACAGGGGGAGCAATCAGCCCCAGCATTTT.

The CDR3 region has the DNA TGCGCCAGCAGCTTAGGCGGGGGAGGAGAAGAGACCCAGTACTTC. Protein product: CASSLGGGGEETQYF. The chain has TRBV5-1 and TRBJ2-5; 7 bases align to TRBD2. The CDR3 consists of 15 residues. Germline V CDR1 and CDR2: SGHRS, YFSETQ. V dropped 2 bases and J dropped 3; count of bases not matched to a gene: 7.

J is TRBJ2-2 and V is TRBV5-1; TRBD1 matches 8 bases. V lost 2 bases to trimming and J lost 0 bases; unmatched junction nucleotides: 3. CDR1 SGHRS and CDR2 YFSETQ come from the germline V gene. The CDR3 sequence is 16 residues long. The CDR3 DNA reads as TGCGCCAGCAGCTTCGTGGGACAGGCGAACACCGGGGAGCTGTTTTTT. Translated, it gives CASSFVGQANTGELFF. Looking up the rest from reference TRBV5-1 and TRBJ2-2 gives the full variable domain: KAGVTQTPRYLIKTRGQQVTLSCSPISGHRSVSWYQQTPGQGLQFLFEYFSETQRNKGNFPGRFSGRQFSNSRSEMNVSTLELGDSALYLCASSFVGQANTGELFFGEGSRLTVL.

The V gene is TRBV5-1, the J gene TRBJ2-7, with unresolved D. The CDR3 totals 15 residues. Germline assignment: CDR1 SGHRS and CDR2 YFSETQ. The germline V and J ends were trimmed by 0 bases and 0 bases, with 10 bases remaining between them. CDR3 nucleotides: TGCGCCAGCAGCTTGGGTTCAGCGAGCTCCTACGAGCAGTACTTC. Its translation: CASSLGSASSYEQYF.

Note on this clone: The same CDR3 can be traced to other DNA sequences in this sample. The chain employs TRBV12-3 or TRBV12-4 and TRBJ1-2; 10 positions agree with TRBD1. This CDR3 comprises 13 residues. With 4 bases clipped from V and 4 bases from J, the junction kept 0 bases outside the gene matches. The CDR3 nucleotides read TGTGCCAGCAGTTGGGACAGGGGCTATGGCTACACCTTC. Translating gives CASSWDRGYGYTF.

This chain connects TRBV9 to TRBJ2-2; D is unclear. There are 12 residues in the CDR3. Trimming removed 4 bases at V and 3 bases at J, with 4 bases between. Germline V gene sequence: CDR1 SGDLS, CDR2 YYNGEE. This chain's CDR3 is CASSSHTGELFF. The CDR3 DNA reads TGTGCCAGCAGCTCTCACACCGGGGAGCTGTTTTTT. The variable domain in full, with the rest retrieved from reference TRBV9 and TRBJ2-2, is DSGVTQTPKHLITATGQRVTLRCSPRSGDLSVYWYQQSLDQGLQFLIQYYNGEERAKGNILERFSAQQFPDLHSELNLSSLELGDSALYFCASSSHTGELFFGEGSRLTVL.

CDR3 sequence: CADDRGRDQPQHF. CDR3 sequence (DNA): TGTGCCGACGACAGGGGGAGGGATCAGCCCCAGCATTTT. V usage is TRBV21-1 and J usage is TRBJ1-5; TRBD1, as called in the table, went unchecked against the DNA. TRBV21-1 is recorded as a pseudogene. The CDR3 consists of 13 residues.

The rearrangement joins TRBV4-1 to TRBJ2-7, with D possibly being TRBD1 (6 bases). The CDR3 is 15 amino acids. V lost 4 bases, J lost 0 bases, and 13 bases lay in between. CDR1 is MGHRA, CDR2 YSYEKL, per germline. The CDR3 reads CASSPRQASSYEQYF. DNA of the CDR3: TGCGCCAGCAGCCCACGACAGGCTAGCTCCTACGAGCAGTACTTC.

The CDR3 DNA is TGTGCCAGCAGCTTACGGCGGGGGAAGCAGTTCTTC. Its protein is CASSLRRGKQFF. The chain couples TRBV11-3 to TRBJ2-1; 7 nucleotides match TRBD2. V lost 2 bases and J lost 11; bases outside the gene matches: 3. CDR3 length: 12 residues. Germline V lookup: CDR1 SGHNT, CDR2 YENEEA.

This chain uses TRBV7-2 with TRBJ2-5, with D maybe TRBD2 (7 bases). Looked up from germline, CDR1 is SGHTA and CDR2 is FQGNSA. Trimming pared 6 bases from V and 9 bases from J, leaving 23 bases between. The CDR3 has 15 amino acids. The CDR3 nucleotides read TGTGCCAGCAGACCTCGGGCGGGGGCCAGAGGGGCCCAGTACTTC. Its translation: CASRPRAGARGAQYF.